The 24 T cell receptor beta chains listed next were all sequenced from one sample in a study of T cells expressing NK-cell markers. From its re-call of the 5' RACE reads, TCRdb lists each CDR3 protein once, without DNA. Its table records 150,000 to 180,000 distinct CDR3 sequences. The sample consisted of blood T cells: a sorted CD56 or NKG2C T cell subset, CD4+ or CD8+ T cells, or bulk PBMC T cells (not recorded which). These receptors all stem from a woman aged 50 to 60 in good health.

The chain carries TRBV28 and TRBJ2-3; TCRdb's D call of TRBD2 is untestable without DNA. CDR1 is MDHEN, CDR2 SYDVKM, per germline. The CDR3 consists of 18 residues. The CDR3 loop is CASSTGLAGGPSKDTQYF.

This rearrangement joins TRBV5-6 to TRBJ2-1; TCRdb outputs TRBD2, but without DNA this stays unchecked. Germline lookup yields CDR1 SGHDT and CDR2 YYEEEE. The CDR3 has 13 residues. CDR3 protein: CASSPPLLNEQFF.

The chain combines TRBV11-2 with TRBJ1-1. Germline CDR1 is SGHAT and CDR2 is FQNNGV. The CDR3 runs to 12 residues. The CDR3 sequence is CASSFTAGEAFF.

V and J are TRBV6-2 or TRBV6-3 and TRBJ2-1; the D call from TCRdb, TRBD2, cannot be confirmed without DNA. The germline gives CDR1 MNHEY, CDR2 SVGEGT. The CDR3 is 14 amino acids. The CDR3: CASSPTSGNDEQFF.

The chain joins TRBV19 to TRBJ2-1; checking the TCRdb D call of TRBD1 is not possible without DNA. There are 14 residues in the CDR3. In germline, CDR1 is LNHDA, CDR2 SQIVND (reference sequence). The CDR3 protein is CASSIPGHLIEQFF.

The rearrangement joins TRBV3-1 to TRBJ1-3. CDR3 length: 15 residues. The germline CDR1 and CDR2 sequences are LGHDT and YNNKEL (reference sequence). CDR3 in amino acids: CASSQDGSSGNTIYF.

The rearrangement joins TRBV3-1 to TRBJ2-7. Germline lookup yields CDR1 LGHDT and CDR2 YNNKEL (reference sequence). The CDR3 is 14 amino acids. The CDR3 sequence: CASSQVGGTYEQYF.

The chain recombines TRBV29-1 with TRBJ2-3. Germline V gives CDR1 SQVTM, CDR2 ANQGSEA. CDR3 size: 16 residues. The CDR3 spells CSVVGTDSSDTDTQYF.

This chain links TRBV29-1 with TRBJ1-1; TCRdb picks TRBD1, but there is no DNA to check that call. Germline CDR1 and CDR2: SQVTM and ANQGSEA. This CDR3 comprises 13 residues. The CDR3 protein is CSVDGGGDTEAFF.

CDR3 amino acids: CSNKPVGVAGVLHEQFF. The V call is TRBV29-1, the J call TRBJ2-1; the TCRdb call, TRBD2, lacks DNA for checking. Germline loops: CDR1 SQVTM, CDR2 ANQGSEA. The CDR3 is made up of 17 amino acids.

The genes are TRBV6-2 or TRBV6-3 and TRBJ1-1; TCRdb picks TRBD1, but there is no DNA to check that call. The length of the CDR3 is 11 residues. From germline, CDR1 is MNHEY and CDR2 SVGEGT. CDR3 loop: CASTPGTEAFF.

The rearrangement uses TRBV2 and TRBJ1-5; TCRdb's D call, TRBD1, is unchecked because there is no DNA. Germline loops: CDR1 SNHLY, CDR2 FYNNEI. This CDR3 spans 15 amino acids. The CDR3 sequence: CASSEARGPGQPQHF.

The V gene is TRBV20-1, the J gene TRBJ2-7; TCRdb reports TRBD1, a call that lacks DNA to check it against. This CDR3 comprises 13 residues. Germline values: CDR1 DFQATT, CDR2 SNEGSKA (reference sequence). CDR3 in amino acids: CSAQPDTLYEQYF.

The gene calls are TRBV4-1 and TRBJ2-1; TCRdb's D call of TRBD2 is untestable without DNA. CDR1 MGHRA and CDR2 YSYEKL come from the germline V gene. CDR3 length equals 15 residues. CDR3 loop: CASSPSASGNNEQFF.

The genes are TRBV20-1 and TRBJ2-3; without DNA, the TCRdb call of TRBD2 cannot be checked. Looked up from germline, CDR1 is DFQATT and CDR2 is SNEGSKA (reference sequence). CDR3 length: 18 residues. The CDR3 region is CSAREVKPGLAITDTQYF.

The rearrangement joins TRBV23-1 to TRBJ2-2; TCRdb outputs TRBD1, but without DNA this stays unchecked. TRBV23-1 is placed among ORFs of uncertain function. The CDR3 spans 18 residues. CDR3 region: CASTSIRDKQSYTGELFF.

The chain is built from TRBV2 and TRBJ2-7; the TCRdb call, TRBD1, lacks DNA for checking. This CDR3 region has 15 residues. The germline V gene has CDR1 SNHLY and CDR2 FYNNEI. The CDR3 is CASRETGARVGEQYF.

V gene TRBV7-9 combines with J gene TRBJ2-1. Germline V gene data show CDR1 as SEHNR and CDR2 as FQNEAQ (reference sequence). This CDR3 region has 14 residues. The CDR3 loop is CASSWSGSYNEQFF.

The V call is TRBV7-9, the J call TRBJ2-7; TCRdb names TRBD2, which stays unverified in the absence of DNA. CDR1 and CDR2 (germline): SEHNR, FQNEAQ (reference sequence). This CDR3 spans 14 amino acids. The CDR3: CASSFLPPRYEQYF.

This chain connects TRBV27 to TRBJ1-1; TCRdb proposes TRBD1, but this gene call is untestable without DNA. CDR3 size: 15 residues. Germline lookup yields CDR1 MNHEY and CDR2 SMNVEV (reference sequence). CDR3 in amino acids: CASSDGQAPNTEAFF.

The CDR3 loop is CASSGIQEISYEQYF. The chain has TRBV7-9 and TRBJ2-7; TCRdb calls TRBD1, which cannot be checked without DNA. Germline V gives CDR1 SEHNR, CDR2 FQNEAQ (reference sequence). The CDR3 has 15 residues.

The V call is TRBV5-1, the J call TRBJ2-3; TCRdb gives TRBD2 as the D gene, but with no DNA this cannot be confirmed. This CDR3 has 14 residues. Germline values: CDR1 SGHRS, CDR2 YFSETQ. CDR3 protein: CASREGYDTDTQYF.

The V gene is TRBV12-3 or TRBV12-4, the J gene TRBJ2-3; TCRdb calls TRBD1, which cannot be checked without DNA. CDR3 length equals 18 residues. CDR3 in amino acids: CASSLGRGAGGPTDTQYF.

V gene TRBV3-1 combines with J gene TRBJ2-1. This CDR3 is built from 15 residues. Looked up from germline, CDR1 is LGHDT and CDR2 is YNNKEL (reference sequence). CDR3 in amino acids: CASSQEVTNNDEQFF.